This record concerns one T cell receptor (beta chain) sequence. Its antigen is unidentified. Germline V gene data show CDR1 as SNHLY and CDR2 as FYNNEI. Deletions cut 7 bases from V and 5 bases from J, with 23 bases between. The CDR3 is 17 residues long. The entry originates in a study of early T cells in non-severe SARS-CoV-2 infection. Study in general: The chains were unpaired, and the sequenced material was bulk RNA from unsorted whole blood. Findings and caveats of the study: There was a bias toward anti-spike CD8 responses in VDJdb matching, which missed private and CD4 specificities.

Tagging with unique molecular identifiers was applied to individual cDNA molecules. Via MiXCR, TCRdb re-called the 5' RACE reads, giving one row per CDR3 protein. This sample has some 91,000 distinct CDR3 sequences, with approximately 13% found just once. The TCR comes from an adult who was a healthcare worker with PCR-confirmed SARS-CoV-2 infection or an uninfected control (not recorded which). The chain employs TRBV2 and TRBJ2-2; D perhaps matches TRBD1 (6 bases). The sample taken for sequencing was whole blood. CDR3 coding DNA: TGTGCCAGCAACACCCTCCGGGTCCCCAGGGGAACCGGGGAGCTGTTTTTT. Residues: CASNTLRVPRGTGELFF.